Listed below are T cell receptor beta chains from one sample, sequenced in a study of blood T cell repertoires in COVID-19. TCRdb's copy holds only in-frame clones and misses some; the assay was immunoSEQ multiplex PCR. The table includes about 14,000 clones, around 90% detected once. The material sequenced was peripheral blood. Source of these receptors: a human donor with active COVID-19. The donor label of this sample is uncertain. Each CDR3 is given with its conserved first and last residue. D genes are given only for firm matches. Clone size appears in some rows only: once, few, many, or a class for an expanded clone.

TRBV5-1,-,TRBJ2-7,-,TGCGCCAGCAGCTACGTTACAGGCTCCTACGAGCAGTACTTC,CASSYVTGSYEQYF
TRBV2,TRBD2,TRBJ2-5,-,TGTGCCAGCAGTGAATTGGCTAGCGGGGGGGTTGCGACCCAGTACTTC,CASSELASGGVATQYF
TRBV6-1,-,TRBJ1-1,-,TGTGCCAGCAGTGAAGCGGGGGGACTGGCTTTCTTT,CASSEAGGLAFF
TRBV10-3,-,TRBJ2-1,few,TGTGCCATCAGGGAGGGGGGCTTTTACAATGAGCAGTTCTTC,CAIREGGFYNEQFF
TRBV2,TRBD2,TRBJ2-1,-,TGTGCCAGCAGGGATCTCCTAGCGGGGGGGCCGGATGAGCAGTTCTTC,CASRDLLAGGPDEQFF
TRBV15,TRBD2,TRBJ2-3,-,TGTGCCACCAGCAGAGCTCAGCGGGGGGCAGATACGCAGTATTTT,CATSRAQRGADTQYF
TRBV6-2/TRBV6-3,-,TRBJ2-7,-,TGTGCCAGCAGTTACGATCTCGGCAGGGCCCACTCCTACGAGCAGTACTTC,CASSYDLGRAHSYEQYF
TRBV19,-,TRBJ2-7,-,TGTGCCAGTAGTATAGGGGGGGTCCACTCCTACGAGCAGTACTTC,CASSIGGVHSYEQYF
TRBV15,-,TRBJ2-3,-,TGTGCCACCAGCAGTCGACAGGGCACAGATACGCAGTATTTT,CATSSRQGTDTQYF
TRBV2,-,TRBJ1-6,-,TGTGCCAGCAGTGAAGTCCTATACGGCAGGGCCCAAAATTCACCCCTCCACTTT,CASSEVLYGRAQNSPLHF
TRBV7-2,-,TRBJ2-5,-,TGTGCCAGCAGCTTAGCGCACTATCAAGAGACCCAGTACTTC,CASSLAHYQETQYF
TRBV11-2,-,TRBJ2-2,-,TGTGCCAGCAGCTTAGGGAGGGGTGGCACCGGGGAGCTGTTTTTT,CASSLGRGGTGELFF
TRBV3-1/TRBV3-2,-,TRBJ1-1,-,TGTGCCAGCAGCCAAGAAAGGACTGGTGAAGCTTTCTTT,CASSQERTGEAFF
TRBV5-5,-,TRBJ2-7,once,TGTGCCAGCAGCTTTGGCCGTCCCGTCTCCTACGAGCAGTACTTC,CASSFGRPVSYEQYF
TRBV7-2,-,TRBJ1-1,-,TGTGCCAGCAGCTTACGAGAGCCGAACACTGAAGCTTTCTTT,CASSLREPNTEAFF
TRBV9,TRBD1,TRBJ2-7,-,TGTGCCAGCAGCGTAATGGGACAGGCCGACAGCGAGCAGTACTTC,CASSVMGQADSEQYF
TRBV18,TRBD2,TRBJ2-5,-,TGTGCCAGCTCACCAGTAGCGGGGGCACCCGAGACCCAGTACTTC,CASSPVAGAPETQYF
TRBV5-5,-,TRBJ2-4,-,TGTGCCAGCAGCTTGGTGGGGACAACGAGCCGTAGCATTCAGTACTTC,CASSLVGTTSRSIQYF
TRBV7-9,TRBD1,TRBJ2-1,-,TGTGCCAGCAGCCACGGGACAGGGGTGGAGGAGCAGTTCTTC,CASSHGTGVEEQFF
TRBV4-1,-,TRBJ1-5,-,TGCGCCAGCAGCCAAGAGCGCAGGACTAATCAGCCCCAGCATTTT,CASSQERRTNQPQHF
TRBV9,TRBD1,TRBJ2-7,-,TGTGCCAGCAGCTTCGCCGGGACAGGGGGCGACGAGCAGTACTTC,CASSFAGTGGDEQYF
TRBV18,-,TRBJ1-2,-,TGTGCCAGCTCACCGATACACAGGGACCTTAACTATGGCTACACCTTC,CASSPIHRDLNYGYTF
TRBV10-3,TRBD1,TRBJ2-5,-,TGTGCCATCAAGGAGTCACAGGGGAAAGAGACCCAGTACTTC,CAIKESQGKETQYF
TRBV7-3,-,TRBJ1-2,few,TGTGCCAGCACCCCCCTAGGGGCGGATGGCTACACCTTC,CASTPLGADGYTF
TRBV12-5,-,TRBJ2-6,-,TGTGCTAGTGCCTTGGACGGACACAGCTCTGGGGCCAACGTCCTGACTTTC,CASALDGHSSGANVLTF
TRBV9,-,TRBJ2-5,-,TGTGCCAGCAGCGGGGGCGGATTCGAAAGAGAGACCCAGTACTTC,CASSGGGFERETQYF
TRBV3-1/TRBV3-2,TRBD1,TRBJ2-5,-,TGTGCCAGCAGCCCGGGACAGGGTCCGTTCGAGACCCAGTACTTC,CASSPGQGPFETQYF